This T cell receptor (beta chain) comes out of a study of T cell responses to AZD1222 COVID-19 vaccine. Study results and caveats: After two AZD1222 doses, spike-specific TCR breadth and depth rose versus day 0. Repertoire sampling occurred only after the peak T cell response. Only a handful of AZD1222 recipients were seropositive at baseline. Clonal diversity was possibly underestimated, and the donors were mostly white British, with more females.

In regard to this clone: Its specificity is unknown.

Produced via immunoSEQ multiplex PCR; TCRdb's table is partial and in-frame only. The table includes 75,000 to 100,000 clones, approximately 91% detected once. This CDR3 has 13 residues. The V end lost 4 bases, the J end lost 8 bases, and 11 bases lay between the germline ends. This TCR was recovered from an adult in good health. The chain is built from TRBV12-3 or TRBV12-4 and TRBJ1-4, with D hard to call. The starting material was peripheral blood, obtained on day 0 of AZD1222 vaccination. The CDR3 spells CASSSDGQEKLFF. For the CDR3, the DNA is TGTGCCAGCAGTTCGGACGGCCAGGAAAAACTGTTTTTT.